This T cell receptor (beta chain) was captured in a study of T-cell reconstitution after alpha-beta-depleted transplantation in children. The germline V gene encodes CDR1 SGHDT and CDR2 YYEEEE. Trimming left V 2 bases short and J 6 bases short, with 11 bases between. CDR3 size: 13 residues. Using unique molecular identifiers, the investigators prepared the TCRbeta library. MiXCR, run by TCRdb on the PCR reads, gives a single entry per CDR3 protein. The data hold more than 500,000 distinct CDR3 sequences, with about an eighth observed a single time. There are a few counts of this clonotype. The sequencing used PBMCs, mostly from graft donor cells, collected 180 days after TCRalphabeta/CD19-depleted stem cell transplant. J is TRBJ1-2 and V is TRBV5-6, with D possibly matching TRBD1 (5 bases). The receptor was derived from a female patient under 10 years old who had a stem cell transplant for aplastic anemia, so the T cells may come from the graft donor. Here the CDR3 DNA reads TGTGCCAGCAGCTTTGGGACGCTGGATGGCTACACCTTC. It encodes CASSFGTLDGYTF.